The 19 T cell receptor beta chains presented below share a single source sample, sequenced in a study of blood T cell repertoires in COVID-19. TCRdb's copy holds only in-frame clones and misses some; the assay was immunoSEQ multiplex PCR. The data contain some 120,000 clones, around 63% of them singletons. Sequencing input: peripheral blood. Receptor source: a woman aged 70-85 years with acute or convalescent COVID-19.

The chain combines TRBV28 with TRBJ1-3; D is unresolved. The germline V and J ends were trimmed by 4 bases and 5 bases, with 9 bases remaining between them. This CDR3 has 13 residues. Per the germline V gene, CDR1 is MDHEN and CDR2 is SYDVKM. The CDR3 sequence: CASSSLSRNTIYF. The CDR3 bases are TGTGCCAGCAGTTCTCTTTCCCGAAACACCATATATTTT. Full variable domain (remainder filled in from reference TRBV28 and TRBJ1-3): DVKVTQSSRYLVKRTGEKVFLECVQDMDHENMFWYRQDPGLGLRLIYFSYDVKMKEKGDIPEGYSVSREKKERFSLILESASTNQTSMYLCASSSLSRNTIYFGEGSWLTVV.

This clone has just a few counts. The chain carries TRBV6-5 and TRBJ2-1, with D perhaps matching TRBD1 (7 bases). The CDR3 is 14 amino acids. The germline CDR1 and CDR2 sequences are MNHEY and SVGAGI. Trimming took 6 bases from V and 6 from J, leaving 15 bases between them. The CDR3 nucleotides read TGTGCCAGCAGCCGCGACAGGGAGGTCAATGAGCAGTTCTTC. It translates to CASSRDREVNEQFF.

The chain has TRBV27 and TRBJ1-2, with D uncertain. CDR1 MNHEY and CDR2 SMNVEV come from the germline V gene (reference sequence). This CDR3 region has 15 residues. The germline V and J ends were trimmed by 4 bases and 8 bases, with 20 bases remaining between them. Written as DNA, the CDR3 is TGTGCCAGCAGTTACGTCGGACTTCGTTCGTTCGGCTACACCTTC. It translates to CASSYVGLRSFGYTF.

This chain joins TRBV7-2 and TRBJ1-2; 7 positions agree with TRBD1. CDR1 and CDR2 (germline): SGHTA, FQGNSA. V lost 6 bases to trimming and J lost 0 bases; unmatched junction nucleotides: 7. The CDR3 sequence is 15 residues long. This CDR3 is CASSPYRGSNYGYTF. The DNA of the CDR3 is TGTGCCAGCAGTCCCTACAGGGGATCTAACTATGGCTACACCTTC.

The chain has TRBV24-1 and TRBJ2-1, with 12 bases fitting TRBD2. This CDR3 is 18 amino acids long. Germline loops: CDR1 KGHDR, CDR2 SFDVKD. The V gene end was trimmed by 3 bases and the J gene end by 1 base; junction bases not matched to a gene: 6. The CDR3 loop is CATSDSLAGGPSYNEQFF. For the CDR3, the DNA is TGTGCCACCAGTGATAGTCTAGCGGGAGGGCCGTCCTACAATGAGCAGTTCTTC.

This clone was seen more than once but under ten times. This chain links TRBV5-4 with TRBJ1-6, with 8 bases aligning to TRBD1. CDR3 size: 14 residues. Germline trimming cut 2 bases from V and 7 bases from J; bases unmatched to any gene: 2. Germline V lookup: CDR1 SGHNT, CDR2 YYREEE (reference sequence). CDR3 nucleotide sequence: TGTGCCAGCAGCTTCAGGGGGCGCAATTCACCCCTCCACTTT. It is translated as CASSFRGRNSPLHF.

The chain employs TRBV10-1 and TRBJ2-5; D is perhaps TRBD2 (5 bases). Deletions cut 3 bases from V and 4 bases from J, with 6 bases between. The germline gives CDR1 WNHNN, CDR2 SYGVQD (reference sequence). This CDR3 is 12 amino acids long. The CDR3 sequence: CASSDAGETQYF. The CDR3 bases are TGCGCCAGCAGTGACGCGGGAGAGACCCAGTACTTC.

V usage is TRBV6-6 and J usage is TRBJ2-7, with 7 bases identical to TRBD1. This CDR3 has 15 amino acids. V shed 5 bases, J shed 3 bases, and the junction held 10 bases outside the gene matches. Germline values: CDR1 MNHNY, CDR2 SVGAGI (reference sequence). CDR3 in amino acids: CASSRQNTGVYEQYF. In nucleotides, the CDR3 is TGTGCCAGCAGTCGACAGAATACAGGGGTCTACGAGCAGTACTTC.

The chain combines TRBV18 with TRBJ1-2, with a possible D match to TRBD1 (6 bases). Trimming shortened V by 3 bases and J by 8 bases, and 16 bases separated the two germline ends. Germline V gene data show CDR1 as KGHSH and CDR2 as LQKENI. This CDR3 spans 14 amino acids. Written as DNA, the CDR3 is TGTGCCAGCTCACCTTGGGAGACAGGTCGGGGCTACACCTTC. Its protein product is CASSPWETGRGYTF.

The CDR3 DNA is TGCGCCAGCAGCTTGGAGGCTAGCGGGGGGGCCGGCACAGATACGCAGTATTTT. Translating gives CASSLEASGGAGTDTQYF. The chain is built from TRBV5-1 and TRBJ2-3, with 12 nucleotides matching TRBD2. CDR1 and CDR2 from the germline V gene are SGHRS and YFSETQ. The CDR3 covers 18 residues. V was pared by 0 bases and J by 1 base, with 6 bases of the junction left unmatched.

The chain has TRBV29-1 and TRBJ1-1; 7 bases fit TRBD1. CDR3 length: 13 residues. Per germline, CDR1 SQVTM and CDR2 ANQGSEA. CDR3 coding DNA: TGCAGTTTCCAGGGGGTAGAGGACACTGAAGCTTTCTTT. This encodes CSFQGVEDTEAFF.

This chain links TRBV6-2 or TRBV6-3 with TRBJ1-2, with TRBD1 matching over 8 bases. Germline loops: CDR1 MNHEY, CDR2 SVGEGT. There are 18 residues in the CDR3. The J segment lost 0 bases and the V segment lost 0 bases, leaving 9 bases of the junction unmatched. CDR3 DNA: TGTGCCAGCAGTTACTCGACAGGGGACGAGGAGACTAACTATGGCTACACCTTC. Amino acids: CASSYSTGDEETNYGYTF.

This chain joins TRBV30 and TRBJ1-1; D remains ambiguous. From germline, CDR1 is GTSNPN and CDR2 SVGIG (reference sequence). V was clipped by 0 bases and J by 4 bases, with 15 bases between them. CDR3 length: 15 amino acids. Here the CDR3 DNA reads TGTGCCTGGAGTGTACCGGCGGCACGGGGCACTGAAGCTTTCTTT. Translated: CAWSVPAARGTEAFF.

The rearrangement joins TRBV18 to TRBJ1-2; tentative D call: TRBD1 (6 bases). Germline CDR1 and CDR2: KGHSH and LQKENI. This CDR3 comprises 13 residues. V gave up 5 bases and J gave up 6 bases, with 13 bases separating them. This CDR3 reads CASSTGHGDGYTF. CDR3 sequence (DNA): TGTGCCAGCTCAACAGGGCACGGGGATGGCTACACCTTC.

The CDR3 coding sequence is TGTGCCAGCAGCCCCTTCGGACTAGCGGGGACAACTAGCACAGATACGCAGTATTTT. Translating it yields CASSPFGLAGTTSTDTQYF. The gene calls are TRBV3-1 (or the pseudogene TRBV3-2) and TRBJ2-3; TRBD2 aligns across 12 bases. Per the germline V gene, CDR1 is LGHDT and CDR2 is YNNKEL (reference sequence). The ends lost 4 bases at V and 0 bases at J; junction bases unmatched: 11. The CDR3 loop spans 19 amino acids.

The J gene is TRBJ1-3, the V gene TRBV4-3; 7 bases are shared with TRBD1. This CDR3 spans 14 amino acids. The germline V gene encodes CDR1 LGHNA and CDR2 YSLEER. With V trimmed by 4 bases and J by 2 bases, 2 bases remained unmatched. CDR3 residues: CASSRTGAGNTIYF. CDR3 in DNA: TGCGCCAGCAGCCGTACAGGGGCTGGAAACACCATATATTTT.

The V call is TRBV6-5, the J call TRBJ1-2, with D hard to call. The CDR3 has 14 residues. Germline lookup yields CDR1 MNHEY and CDR2 SVGAGI. Trimming cost V 6 bases and J 5 bases, with 16 bases left between them. CDR3: CASSYDGAEYGYTF. The CDR3 DNA reads TGTGCCAGCAGCTACGACGGAGCAGAGTATGGCTACACCTTC.

In its sample, this clone was seen once. The rearrangement joins TRBV21-1 to TRBJ1-5. TRBV21-1 is labeled a pseudogene. The CDR3 consists of 19 residues. As DNA, the CDR3 is TGTGCCAGCAGCCAGGTGGGCGGGGGCGTTGGGCCGCGAAATCAGCCCCAGCATTTT. This translates into CASSQVGGGVGPRNQPQHF.

The rearrangement joins TRBV5-4 to TRBJ2-7, with 9 bases aligning to TRBD1. Germline CDR1 and CDR2: SGHNT and YYREEE (reference sequence). The junction had 7 bases not matched to a gene; V was cut back by 4 bases and J by 2 bases. The CDR3 consists of 15 residues. The CDR3 protein is CASSKQGAGAYEQYF. The CDR3 nucleotides read TGTGCCAGCAGCAAACAGGGGGCCGGAGCCTACGAGCAGTACTTC.